This T cell receptor (beta chain) appears in the sequencing data of a study of T-cell memory formation after mild COVID-19. Study information: The two donors had largely donor-specific TCR clusters. Study-wide findings and caveats: The pre-infection memory compartment contained some responding clones, suggesting cross-reactive memory joined. Whether second-wave clones peaking at day 37 were SARS-CoV-2 specific went unconfirmed.

TCRdb processed the 5' RACE reads anew with MiXCR; each CDR3 protein has one entry. Among around 310,000 distinct CDR3 sequences listed, 20% to 25% were seen once. The ends were cut back, 6 bases at V and 6 bases at J, with 9 bases in the middle. Germline loops: CDR1 KGHSH, CDR2 LQKENI. The CDR3 runs 11 residues. This clonotype turned up a few times. Its target is unknown. This rearrangement joins TRBV18 to TRBJ2-7; D is unclear. The sequencing sample was made of PBMCs or a T cell subset sorted from them (not recorded which). The TCR sequence derives from a man between 18 and 29 years old who had mild COVID-19 (a few samples of this study predate the infection). Cell type and time point are not known. The CDR3 region has the DNA TGTGCCAGCTCGAATAGGCGCGAGCAGTACGTC. Translated: CASSNRREQYV.